This record covers a single TCR beta chain. Its matching antigen is unknown. Preparation of the TCRbeta library was carried out with unique molecular identifiers. Using its own MiXCR run on the PCR reads, TCRdb lists one record per CDR3 protein. Among 250,000 to 350,000 distinct CDR3 sequences listed, 20% to 30% were seen once. The data are from a study of T-cell reconstitution after alpha-beta-depleted transplantation in children. Whole-study findings and limits: Newly produced T cells mostly provided counts and TCRbeta diversity after one year, as hyperexpanded clones declined. Surviving thymic progenitors and recipient T cells were the source of high TCRbeta diversity at day 60 in some patients.

The clonotype comes from a male patient younger than 18 who had a stem cell transplant for acute lymphoblastic leukemia, so the T cells may come from the graft donor. This specimen consisted of PBMCs, mostly from graft donor cells, obtained 180 days after TCRalphabeta/CD19-depleted stem cell transplant.

The CDR3 sequence: CASSSGTGNPYEQYF. In DNA form, the CDR3 reads TGTGCCAGCAGCTCCGGGACAGGGAATCCCTACGAGCAGTACTTC. The rearrangement joins TRBV27 to TRBJ2-7; 9 nucleotides align to TRBD1. The ends lost 6 bases at V and 2 bases at J; junction bases unmatched: 8. Germline CDR1 and CDR2: MNHEY and SMNVEV (reference sequence). CDR3 size: 15 residues.